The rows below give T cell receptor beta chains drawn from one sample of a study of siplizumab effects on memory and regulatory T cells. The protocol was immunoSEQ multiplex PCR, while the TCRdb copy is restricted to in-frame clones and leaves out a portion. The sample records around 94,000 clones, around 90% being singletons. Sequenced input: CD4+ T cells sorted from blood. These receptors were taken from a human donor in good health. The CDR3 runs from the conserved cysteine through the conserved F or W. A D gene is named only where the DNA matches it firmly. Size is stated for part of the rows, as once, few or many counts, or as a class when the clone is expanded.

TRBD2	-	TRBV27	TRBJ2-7	CATIPRTGGAEQYF	TGTGCCACTATCCCCCGGACGGGAGGGGCCGAGCAGTACTTC
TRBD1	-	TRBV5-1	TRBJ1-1	CASSPGTVLNTEAFF	TGCGCCAGCAGCCCAGGGACAGTCCTGAACACTGAAGCTTTCTTT
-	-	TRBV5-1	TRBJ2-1	CASSLALTRFPNEQFF	TGCGCCAGCAGCTTGGCCCTCACTAGGTTTCCCAATGAGCAGTTCTTC
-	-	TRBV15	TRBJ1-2	CATTSGSKRSYGYTF	TGTGCCACCACCTCCGGGAGTAAAAGGTCCTATGGCTACACCTTC
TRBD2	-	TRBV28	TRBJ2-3	CASSFSPTSGSTDTQYF	TGTGCCAGCAGTTTCTCCCCGACTAGCGGCAGCACAGATACGCAGTATTTT
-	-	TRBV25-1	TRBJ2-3	CASSDTGVLDTQYF	TGTGCCAGCAGTGATACTGGGGTCCTGGATACGCAGTATTTT
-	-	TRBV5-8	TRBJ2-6	CASSLQGRTRANVLTF	TGTGCCAGCAGCTTGCAGGGGAGAACGAGAGCCAACGTCCTGACTTTC
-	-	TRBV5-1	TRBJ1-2	CASSFTGGGYGYTF	TGCGCCAGCAGCTTTACGGGGGGCGGCTATGGCTACACCTTC
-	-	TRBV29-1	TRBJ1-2	CSVAPVYREDNYGYTF	TGCAGCGTTGCCCCCGTCTACAGGGAGGACAACTATGGCTACACCTTC
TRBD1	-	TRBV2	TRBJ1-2	CASSILRTGTGDGYTF	TGTGCCAGCAGTATACTCAGAACCGGGACAGGGGATGGCTACACCTTC
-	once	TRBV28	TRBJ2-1	CASNRGRGLFQFF	TGTGCCAGCAACCGGGGGAGGGGGCTGTTCCAGTTCTTC
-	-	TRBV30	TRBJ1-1	CAWSVLMGSRNTEAFF	TGTGCCTGGAGTGTACTAATGGGGTCTAGGAACACTGAAGCTTTCTTT
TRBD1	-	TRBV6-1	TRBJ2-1	CASSEGRQGGIYNEQFF	TGTGCCAGCAGTGAAGGGAGACAGGGGGGTATCTACAATGAGCAGTTCTTC
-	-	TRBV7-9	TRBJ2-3	CAWSRGLPTDTQYF	TGTGCCTGGAGCCGCGGCTTGCCCACAGATACGCAGTATTTT
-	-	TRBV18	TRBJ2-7	CASSPPSRGAYEQYF	TGTGCCAGCTCACCACCTTCCAGGGGAGCCTACGAGCAGTACTTC
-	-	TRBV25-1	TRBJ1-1	CASLPSGRYAEAFF	TGTGCCAGCCTACCTTCGGGGCGGTATGCTGAAGCTTTCTTT
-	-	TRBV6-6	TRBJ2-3	CASSYSRPGTDTQYF	TGTGCCAGCAGTTACTCGCGGCCCGGCACAGATACGCAGTATTTT
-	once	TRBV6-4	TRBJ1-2	CASSDGVGYGYTF	TGTGCCAGCAGTGACGGTGTAGGCTATGGCTACACCTTC
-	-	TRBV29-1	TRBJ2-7	CSVAWEYEQYF	TGCAGCGTTGCATGGGAATACGAGCAGTACTTC
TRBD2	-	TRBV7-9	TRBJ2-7	CASSLTSARGGEQYF	TGTGCCAGCAGCTTAACTAGCGCACGGGGAGGAGAGCAGTACTTC
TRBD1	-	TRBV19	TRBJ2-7	CASRWGQGVGEQYF	TGTGCCAGTAGGTGGGGACAGGGCGTTGGCGAGCAGTACTTC
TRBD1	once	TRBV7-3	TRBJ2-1	CASSLGQGRFAGNEQFF	TGTGCCAGCAGCTTAGGACAGGGGCGGTTTGCGGGAAATGAGCAGTTCTTC
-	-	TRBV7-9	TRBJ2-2	CASSSPQGTGELFF	TGTGCCAGCAGCTCCCCGCAAGGCACCGGGGAGCTGTTTTTT
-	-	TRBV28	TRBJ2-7	CASSLGQDYEQYF	TGTGCCAGCAGTTTGGGCCAAGACTACGAGCAGTACTTC
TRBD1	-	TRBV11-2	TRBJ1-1	CASSPFRDRPMGAFF	TGTGCCAGCAGCCCTTTCCGGGACAGGCCGATGGGAGCTTTCTTT
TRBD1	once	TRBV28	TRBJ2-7	CASSPPAGTGAWEQYF	TGTGCCAGCAGTCCCCCGGCAGGGACAGGGGCATGGGAGCAGTACTTC
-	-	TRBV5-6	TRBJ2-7	CASRGRQGAYEQYF	TGTGCCAGCAGGGGGAGGCAAGGAGCCTACGAGCAGTACTTC
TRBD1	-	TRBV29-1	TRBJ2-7	CSVLRGQGDYEQYF	TGCAGCGTTCTCCGAGGACAGGGGGACTACGAGCAGTACTTC
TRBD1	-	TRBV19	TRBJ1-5	CASTTTGGGGQPQHF	TGTGCCAGTACCACTACAGGGGGCGGGGGTCAGCCCCAGCATTTT
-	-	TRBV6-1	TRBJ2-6	CASSEVLLSGANVLTF	TGTGCCAGCAGTGAAGTCCTCCTCTCTGGGGCCAACGTCCTGACTTTC
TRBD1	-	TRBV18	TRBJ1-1	CASSPAGQGVNTEAFF	TGTGCCAGCTCACCAGCCGGACAGGGGGTGAACACTGAAGCTTTCTTT
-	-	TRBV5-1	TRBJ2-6	CASSLGGAPHSGANVLTF	TGCGCCAGCAGCTTGGGTGGTGCGCCTCACTCTGGGGCCAACGTCCTGACTTTC
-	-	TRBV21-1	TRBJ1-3	CASSKGGEGQGRFTIYF	TGTGCCAGCAGCAAAGGCGGGGAGGGACAGGGCAGATTCACCATATATTTT
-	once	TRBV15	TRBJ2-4	CATSRATEAIQYF	TGTGCCACCAGCAGAGCGACAGAAGCGATTCAGTACTTC
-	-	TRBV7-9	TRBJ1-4	CASSLASGEGGKLFF	TGTGCCAGCAGCTTAGCGTCAGGGGAAGGCGGAAAACTGTTTTTT
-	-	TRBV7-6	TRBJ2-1	CASSLAGLNEQFF	TGTGCCAGCAGCTTAGCAGGGCTAAATGAGCAGTTCTTC
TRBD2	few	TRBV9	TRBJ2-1	CASSGGTSGIGNEQFF	TGTGCCAGCAGCGGAGGGACTAGCGGGATAGGCAATGAGCAGTTCTTC